One sample yielded the 24 T cell receptor beta chains listed below, sequenced in a study of shared clonotypes between healthy human individuals. Sequencing used immunoSEQ multiplex PCR; TCRdb keeps in-frame clones, though not all of them. The sample consists of about 700,000 clones, about 90% of them appearing once. Naive CD8 cells, CD45RO-negative and positively selected for CCR7, excluded terminally differentiated effector memory CD45RA+ cells. Sequences were obtained from naive CD8+ T cells sorted from blood. Receptors were obtained from a man younger than 45 in good health.

The genes are TRBV25-1 and TRBJ1-1; a possible D gene is TRBD1 (5 bases). CDR1 is MGHDK and CDR2 is SYGVNS in the germline V gene. The V end was cut by 1 base, the J end by 7 bases, with 7 bases between. CDR3 length: 12 residues. CDR3 residues: CASSEWGVEAFF. CDR3 bases: TGTGCCAGCAGTGAATGGGGGGTTGAAGCTTTCTTT.

The chain is built from TRBV28 and TRBJ2-1; TRBD2 matches 8 bases. Germline CDR1 is MDHEN and CDR2 is SYDVKM. The CDR3 is made up of 17 amino acids. V shed 5 bases, J shed 7 bases, and the junction held 16 bases outside the gene matches. The CDR3, as DNA: TGTGCCAGCAGTCCCGATCTAGCGGGCCTAAAAGGGAATGAGCAGTTCTTC. This codes for CASSPDLAGLKGNEQFF.

The rearrangement uses TRBV27 and TRBJ2-7; D is ambiguous. Trimming removed 3 bases at V and 3 bases at J, with 6 bases between. The length of the CDR3 is 12 residues. Germline loops: CDR1 MNHEY, CDR2 SMNVEV (reference sequence). Written as DNA, the CDR3 is TGTGCCAGCAGTTTTTCGGGCTACGAGCAGTACTTC. It translates to CASSFSGYEQYF.

V is TRBV7-9 and J is TRBJ1-4, with TRBD1 as a possible D gene (5 bases). Between the trimmed V and J ends, which lost 7 bases and 8 bases, there was a span of 20 bases. CDR3 length: 15 residues. CDR1 SEHNR and CDR2 FQNEAQ come from the germline V gene (reference sequence). CDR3 DNA: TGTGCCAGCACCCGTATTCTGGGGGATCGGGAAAAACTGTTTTTT. This sequence encodes CASTRILGDREKLFF.

The V call is TRBV7-6, the J call TRBJ2-1; 8 nucleotides agree with TRBD2. The ends lost 1 base at V and 7 bases at J; junction bases unmatched: 6. This CDR3 region has 15 residues. Germline V gene data show CDR1 as SGHVS and CDR2 as FNYEAQ. This CDR3 reads CASSLEAGVENEQFF. The CDR3 region has the DNA TGTGCCAGCAGCTTAGAAGCGGGAGTGGAGAATGAGCAGTTCTTC.

The chain couples TRBV27 to TRBJ1-5; the D gene is possibly TRBD1 (5 bases). The CDR3 covers 14 residues. Germline CDR1 reads MNHEY; CDR2 reads SMNVEV (reference sequence). V was cut by 2 bases and J by 1 base, with 6 bases left in between. This chain's CDR3 is CASSLDRSNQPQHF. The CDR3 DNA reads TGTGCCAGCAGTTTAGACAGAAGCAATCAGCCCCAGCATTTT.

In nucleotides, the CDR3 is TGCAGCGTTGCCCGGATGAATCAGCCCCAGCATTTT. Translated: CSVARMNQPQHF. V and J are TRBV29-1 and TRBJ1-5, with D hard to call. Trimming took 4 bases from V and 4 from J, leaving 8 bases between them. Looked up from germline, CDR1 is SQVTM and CDR2 is ANQGSEA. The CDR3 totals 12 residues.

The chain combines TRBV28 with TRBJ2-7, with D hard to call. This CDR3 region has 15 residues. V lost 1 base to trimming and J lost 5 bases, with 15 bases between them. Germline V CDR1 and CDR2: MDHEN, SYDVKM. The CDR3 bases are TGTGCCAGCAGTTTATTTGGGTTCGGGTGGGACGAGCAGTACTTC. As protein: CASSLFGFGWDEQYF.

The V call is TRBV4-3, the J call TRBJ1-2, with TRBD1 as a possible D gene (6 bases). Germline V lookup: CDR1 LGHNA, CDR2 YSLEER. The CDR3 loop spans 13 amino acids. Trimming pared 1 base from V and 4 bases from J, leaving 7 bases between. The CDR3 here is CASSQGRGYGYTF. DNA of the CDR3: TGCGCCAGCAGCCAAGGCAGGGGCTATGGCTACACCTTC.

This chain connects TRBV9 to TRBJ2-1; 10 nucleotides line up with TRBD1. The J segment lost 7 bases and the V segment lost 5 bases, leaving 6 bases of the junction unmatched. The CDR3 has 14 residues. CDR1 and CDR2 from the germline V gene are SGDLS and YYNGEE. The CDR3, as DNA: TGTGCCAGCAGTGCGGGACAGGGGACAAATGAGCAGTTCTTC. Protein sequence: CASSAGQGTNEQFF.

This chain connects TRBV11-2 to TRBJ2-7, with D possibly matching TRBD1 (6 bases). CDR3 length equals 16 residues. Germline V gene data show CDR1 as SGHAT and CDR2 as FQNNGV. The V end lost 5 bases, the J end lost 2 bases, and 19 bases lay between the germline ends. The CDR3 reads CASSPQYLDSTYEQYF. CDR3 DNA sequence: TGTGCCAGCAGCCCCCAATACTTGGACAGTACCTACGAGCAGTACTTC.

The V gene is TRBV7-6, the J gene TRBJ2-7; D is unclear. Germline V CDR1 and CDR2: SGHVS, FNYEAQ. This CDR3 contains 15 residues. The V end lost 1 base, the J end lost 3 bases, and 13 bases lay between the germline ends. CDR3 nucleotide sequence: TGTGCCAGCAGCTTAGGCGATGCGCCCTTCTACGAGCAGTACTTC. Encoded protein: CASSLGDAPFYEQYF.

This rearrangement joins TRBV10-2 to TRBJ1-2; no clear D. CDR3 size: 14 residues. Trimming cost V 0 bases and J 3 bases, with 8 bases left between them. The germline CDR1 and CDR2 sequences are WSHSY and SAAADI. This CDR3 is CASSESAAYYGYTF. In nucleotides, the CDR3 is TGCGCCAGCAGTGAGTCGGCAGCCTACTATGGCTACACCTTC.

This clone has a single count. The rearrangement joins TRBV7-3 to TRBJ2-3; 10 bases map to TRBD2. Germline lookup yields CDR1 SGHTA and CDR2 FQGTGA. The CDR3 loop spans 15 amino acids. V trimming: 4 bases; J trimming: 4 bases; junction bases outside the gene matches: 5. DNA of the CDR3: TGTGCCAGCAGCTATACTAGCGGGAAGGCAGATACGCAGTATTTT. Amino acid sequence: CASSYTSGKADTQYF.

About this clone: The sample carries other DNA sequences with the same CDR3. CDR3 in amino acids: CASSQMGYEQYF. The CDR3 nucleotides read TGTGCCAGCAGCCAGATGGGTTACGAGCAGTACTTC. The chain employs TRBV14 and TRBJ2-7; D ambiguous. Germline values: CDR1 SGHDN, CDR2 FVKESK. This CDR3 comprises 12 residues. V was clipped by 3 bases and J by 4 bases, with 7 bases between them.

The chain uses TRBV6-4 and TRBJ2-1; 8 bases agree with TRBD2. This CDR3 region has 16 residues. The ends lost 0 bases at V and 2 bases at J; junction bases unmatched: 3. CDR1 MRHNA and CDR2 SNTAGT come from the germline V gene. DNA for the CDR3: TGTGCCAGCAGTGACTCCGACGGGAGGGCCTACAATGAGCAGTTCTTC. It codes for CASSDSDGRAYNEQFF.

CDR3 nucleotide sequence: TGTGCCAGCACCTCCAGGGGGGGTCTTACAGATACGCAGTATTTT. This sequence encodes CASTSRGGLTDTQYF. The chain combines TRBV9 with TRBJ2-3; TRBD1 or TRBD2 may be the D gene (7 bases each). V was trimmed by 6 bases and J by 3 bases, leaving 17 bases between them. The germline CDR1 and CDR2 sequences are SGDLS and YYNGEE. This CDR3 is 15 amino acids long.

The chain recombines TRBV4-1 with TRBJ2-3; D call uncertain. CDR3 length equals 15 residues. The ends were cut back, 1 base at V and 0 bases at J, with 8 bases in the middle. Per the germline V gene, CDR1 is MGHRA and CDR2 is YSYEKL. CDR3 nucleotide sequence: TGCGCCAGCAGCCAAGTCGCGGCTAGCACAGATACGCAGTATTTT. Translating gives CASSQVAASTDTQYF.

V and J are TRBV27 and TRBJ2-1; TRBD2 aligns across 7 bases. V dropped 7 bases and J dropped 4; count of bases not matched to a gene: 7. The CDR3 covers 14 residues. Per germline, CDR1 MNHEY and CDR2 SMNVEV (reference sequence). The CDR3 loop is CASKKLASYNEQFF. Written as DNA, the CDR3 is TGTGCCAGCAAGAAACTAGCGTCTTACAATGAGCAGTTCTTC.

The chain combines TRBV28 with TRBJ2-1; weak D call: TRBD2 (5 bases). The germline V and J ends were trimmed by 5 bases and 8 bases, with 28 bases remaining between them. Germline-derived CDR1 and CDR2 are MDHEN and SYDVKM. CDR3 length: 18 residues. The chain's CDR3 is CASSRPAVLGGVGYEQFF. CDR3 sequence (DNA): TGTGCCAGCAGTCGTCCGGCCGTCCTTGGAGGAGTGGGGTATGAGCAGTTCTTC.

The chain has TRBV2 and TRBJ2-3; D unclear. This CDR3 contains 14 residues. Germline values: CDR1 SNHLY, CDR2 FYNNEI. The germline V and J ends were trimmed by 6 bases and 2 bases, with 12 bases remaining between them. The CDR3 bases are TGTGCCAGCAGCCCTCGGACGGACACAGATACGCAGTATTTT. This codes for CASSPRTDTDTQYF.

V gene TRBV7-2 combines with J gene TRBJ2-3; no clear D gene. In germline, CDR1 is SGHTA, CDR2 FQGNSA. The V end was cut by 0 bases, the J end by 10 bases, with 14 bases between. This CDR3 has 14 residues. DNA for the CDR3: TGTGCCAGCAGCTTAGCGCTAGGGCTTTCTCCGCAGTATTTT. The encoded protein is CASSLALGLSPQYF.

Only a few counts were recorded for this clone. The genes are TRBV7-8 and TRBJ2-1; perhaps TRBD2 as D (6 bases). Germline assignment: CDR1 SGHVS and CDR2 FQNEAQ. The CDR3 sequence is 14 residues long. With 2 bases removed from V and 6 bases from J, the gap between germline ends came to 11 bases. CDR3: CASSLTGVGNEQFF. The CDR3 DNA reads TGTGCCAGCAGCTTAACGGGAGTGGGCAATGAGCAGTTCTTC.

The chain uses TRBV29-1 and TRBJ2-1, with 10 positions matching TRBD1. This CDR3 has 14 amino acids. Germline V gives CDR1 SQVTM, CDR2 ANQGSEA. The V gene end was trimmed by 6 bases and the J gene end by 4 bases; junction bases not matched to a gene: 6. The CDR3 region is CSVTGQGQYNEQFF. The CDR3 coding sequence is TGCAGCGTGACGGGACAGGGGCAATACAATGAGCAGTTCTTC.